These 8 T cell receptor beta chains were all obtained from the same sample, sequenced in a study of CD8 T cells in ankylosing spondylitis. TCRdb re-analysed the 5' RACE reads in MiXCR, keeping a single row per CDR3 protein. The table includes 250,000 or so distinct CDR3 sequences, 18% detected once. The sample was blood, either unsorted or a sorted T cell fraction (not recorded which). The receptors originated from a male donor with ankylosing spondylitis or in good health (not recorded which).

Notes on this clonotype: One base away lies a much larger clone, so this may be a sequencing read error. Given the absence of the conserved phenylalanine or tryptophan at the CDR3 end, a read error is likely. This chain joins TRBV7-9 and TRBJ2-1; D is ambiguous. V lost 4 bases and J 9 bases, leaving 16 bases between the germline ends. There are 14 residues in the CDR3. Germline CDR1 is SEHNR and CDR2 is FQNEAQ (reference sequence). The CDR3 DNA is TGTGCCAGCAGCTACTACCTTGGGTACGTTGAGCAGTTCCTC. Amino acids: CASSYYLGYVEQFL.

This clonotype occurred once. The chain couples TRBV12-3 or TRBV12-4 to TRBJ1-4; maybe TRBD1 (6 bases). Trimming cost V 3 bases and J 4 bases, with 9 bases left between them. This CDR3 region has 14 residues. The CDR3 nucleotides read TGTGCCAGCAGTTTGGTGGACAGTAATGAAAAACTGTTTTTT. Encoded protein: CASSLVDSNEKLFF.

This rearrangement joins TRBV15 to TRBJ2-1; 8 bases agree with TRBD1. Trimming removed 1 base from V and 7 bases from J; junction bases left unmatched: 12. Germline CDR1 is LNHNV and CDR2 is YYDKDF (reference sequence). The CDR3 spans 17 residues. The CDR3 reads CATSRGEGQGARNEQFF. CDR3 nucleotide sequence: TGTGCCACCAGCAGAGGAGAGGGGCAGGGGGCGCGTAATGAGCAGTTCTTC.

V is TRBV6-5 and J is TRBJ2-1; tentative D call: TRBD2 (5 bases). Germline CDR1 reads MNHEY; CDR2 reads SVGAGI. The CDR3 is 15 residues long. The V gene lost 2 bases and the J gene lost 4 bases, with 12 bases spanning the gap. The CDR3 nucleotides read TGTGCCAGCAGTTACGGTCTAGAGGGTTACAATGAGCAGTTCTTC. This gives the protein CASSYGLEGYNEQFF.

This clonotype was counted a few times. V is TRBV29-1 and J is TRBJ2-7; no clear D. The CDR3 sequence is 12 residues long. The V end was cut by 0 bases, the J end by 4 bases, with 7 bases between. Per germline, CDR1 SQVTM and CDR2 ANQGSEA. The CDR3 coding sequence is TGCAGCGTTGAAGATAAGGAATACGAGCAGTACTTC. This codes for CSVEDKEYEQYF.

This clonotype was observed at least ten times. The V call is TRBV2, the J call TRBJ2-5; 7 bases agree with TRBD2. V shed 1 base, J shed 2 bases, and the junction held 7 bases outside the gene matches. This CDR3 spans 16 amino acids. Germline assignment: CDR1 SNHLY and CDR2 FYNNEI. The CDR3, as DNA: TGTGCCAGCAGTGAAGAGGTTAGCGGGCCACAAGAGACCCAGTACTTC. Translation gives CASSEEVSGPQETQYF.

This clonotype was picked up a small number of times. V usage is TRBV7-2 and J usage is TRBJ2-3; 12 bases are shared with TRBD2. V gave up 5 bases and J gave up 3 bases; unmatched junction bases: 15. The CDR3 extends over 19 amino acids. Looked up from germline, CDR1 is SGHTA and CDR2 is FQGNSA. As DNA, the CDR3 is TGTGCCAGCAGCATTAGCGGGTCTAGCGGGAGGGTTTTTACAGATACGCAGTATTTT. This translates into CASSISGSSGRVFTDTQYF.

The table lists this clonotype with a few counts. J is TRBJ2-7 and V is TRBV4-3; possibly TRBD2 for D (6 bases). The CDR3 contains 16 residues. CDR1 and CDR2 (germline): LGHNA, YSLEER. Trimming cost V 4 bases and J 3 bases, with 19 bases left between them. The CDR3 loop reads CASSPSVAEAFYEQYF. CDR3 sequence (DNA): TGCGCCAGCAGCCCGTCGGTAGCGGAGGCCTTCTACGAGCAGTACTTC.